One and the same sample provided the 24 T cell receptor beta chains below, sequenced in a study of response to subunit inactivated influenza vaccine. TCRdb re-called the RT-PCR reads through MiXCR, storing one row per CDR3 protein. Of around 750,000 distinct CDR3 sequences detected, roughly 20% appear once; the ten largest clones hold approximately 10%. Specimen: PBMCs from blood, collected 4 to 6 days after vaccination. Receptors originate from a man between 45 and 60 years old who received an inactivated influenza vaccine.

The chain is built from TRBV28 and TRBJ2-3; D unresolved. This CDR3 has 13 residues. The V gene's germline CDR1 is MDHEN and CDR2 SYDVKM. Deletions cut 6 bases from V and 2 bases from J, with 9 bases between. Written as DNA, the CDR3 is TGTGCCAGCAGGGCGGAGATCACAGATACGCAGTATTTT. It yields the protein CASRAEITDTQYF.

The sample holds a few counts of this clonotype. The chain has TRBV5-6 and TRBJ2-1; D might be TRBD2 (7 bases). The CDR3 length is 13 residues. CDR1 is SGHDT, CDR2 YYEEEE, per germline. V lost 4 bases, J lost 10 bases, and 15 bases lay in between. CDR3 region: CASSELPGGEQFF. The DNA for the CDR3 is TGTGCCAGCAGCGAGCTCCCGGGGGGCGAGCAGTTCTTC.

For the CDR3, the DNA is TGTGCCACCAATCCACGGGACGGGGCTGGCGAGCAGTACTTC. This gives the protein CATNPRDGAGEQYF. This chain joins TRBV2 and TRBJ2-7; D could derive from TRBD1 or TRBD2 (5 bases each). Germline-derived CDR1 and CDR2 are SNHLY and FYNNEI. V was pared by 10 bases and J by 6 bases, with 22 bases between. The CDR3 has 14 residues.

CDR3: CASSLPGLAGVGDNEQFF. The CDR3 DNA sequence: TGCGCCAGCAGCTTACCAGGACTAGCGGGAGTCGGTGACAATGAGCAGTTCTTC. The rearrangement links TRBV5-1 to TRBJ2-1, with 13 bases matching TRBD2. The CDR3 loop spans 18 amino acids. Germline CDR1 reads SGHRS; CDR2 reads YFSETQ. J was trimmed by 5 bases and V by 2 bases; bases with no gene match: 10.

The gene calls are TRBV20-1 and TRBJ2-5; TRBD1 is a possible D gene (6 bases). Germline V gene sequence: CDR1 DFQATT, CDR2 SNEGSKA (reference sequence). Between the trimmed V and J ends, which lost 0 bases and 4 bases, there was a span of 15 bases. CDR3 length equals 15 residues. CDR3 in DNA: TGCAGTGCTAGAGATTCAGGGGTTCCTGGAGAGACCCAGTACTTC. Amino acid sequence: CSARDSGVPGETQYF.

The sample holds many counts of this clonotype. A junction end diverges from the germline sequence, so it may reflect a read error. In DNA, the CDR3 is TGTGCCAGCAGCTTGGCCGCAGGCCCCTACGAGCAGTACTTC. This encodes CASSLAAGPYEQYF. This chain uses TRBV5-1 with TRBJ2-7; D not certain. The CDR3 is 14 amino acids. Per germline, CDR1 SGHRS and CDR2 YFSETQ.

This clonotype was detected a few times. This sequence joins TRBV13 and TRBJ1-5; TRBD1 is a possible D gene (6 bases). The CDR3 consists of 15 residues. The germline V gene has CDR1 PRHDT and CDR2 FYEKMQ (reference sequence). Trimming shortened V by 6 bases and J by 5 bases, and 17 bases separated the two germline ends. This CDR3 reads CASSKGGSRDQPQHF. The CDR3 DNA sequence: TGTGCCAGCAGTAAGGGGGGAAGTCGCGATCAGCCCCAGCATTTT.

The chain employs TRBV2 and TRBJ1-1, with D maybe TRBD1 (5 bases). CDR1 and CDR2 from the germline V gene are SNHLY and FYNNEI. Between the trimmed V and J ends, which lost 6 bases and 11 bases, there was a span of 13 bases. The CDR3 has 11 residues. The CDR3 protein is CASRQQGFAFF. The CDR3 DNA reads as TGTGCCAGCAGGCAGCAGGGTTTTGCTTTCTTT. Filled out from reference TRBV2 and TRBJ1-1, the complete variable domain reads EPEVTQTPSHQVTQMGQEVILRCVPISNHLYFYWYRQILGQKVEFLVSFYNNEISEKSEIFDDQFSVERPDGSNFTLKIRSTKLEDSAMYFCASRQQGFAFFGQGTRLTVV.

The V call is TRBV7-9, the J call TRBJ2-1; D is perhaps TRBD1 or TRBD2 (5 bases each). The CDR3 covers 14 residues. With 4 bases removed from V and 3 bases from J, the gap between germline ends came to 10 bases. Germline CDR1 SEHNR, CDR2 FQNEAQ (reference sequence). The CDR3 coding sequence is TGTGCCAGCAGCTCCTGGGACGACTACAATGAGCAGTTCTTC. Translation gives CASSSWDDYNEQFF.

The chain is built from TRBV7-6 and TRBJ2-5; TRBD1 aligns across 9 bases. The CDR3 spans 15 residues. J was trimmed by 4 bases and V by 1 base; bases with no gene match: 4. Germline CDR1 reads SGHVS; CDR2 reads FNYEAQ. In DNA form, the CDR3 reads TGTGCCAGCAGCTTAGTTCGGACAGGGGCAGAGACCCAGTACTTC. It encodes CASSLVRTGAETQYF.

CDR3 amino acids: CAWSVAGSETQYF. CDR3 in DNA: TGTGCCTGGAGTGTGGCGGGGTCGGAGACCCAGTACTTC. The chain links TRBV30 to TRBJ2-5, with D possibly being TRBD2 (6 bases). Germline V gives CDR1 GTSNPN, CDR2 SVGIG (reference sequence). Trimming removed 0 bases at V and 5 bases at J, with 10 bases between. The CDR3 has 13 residues.

This clonotype was found a few times. The chain employs TRBV20-1 and TRBJ2-4, with D possibly being TRBD2 (7 bases). The CDR3 spans 13 residues. V was pared by 1 base and J by 7 bases, with 11 bases between. The germline V gene encodes CDR1 DFQATT and CDR2 SNEGSKA (reference sequence). The CDR3 is CSARGEGGNIQYF. In nucleotides, the CDR3 is TGCAGTGCTAGAGGCGAGGGGGGGAACATTCAGTACTTC.

Concerning this clonotype: One end of the junction fails to match germline, which may point to a read error. V and J are TRBV11-2 and TRBJ2-7, with D maybe TRBD2 (6 bases). This CDR3 is 15 amino acids long. Germline V gene data show CDR1 as SGHAT and CDR2 as FQNNGV. The CDR3 region has the DNA TGTGCCAGCAGCCTAGAGGCGTCAGAGCGGGCCGAGCAGTACTTC. Translation: CASSLEASERAEQYF.

The chain recombines TRBV4-1 with TRBJ1-5, with 9 nucleotides matching TRBD1. CDR1 is MGHRA, CDR2 YSYEKL, per germline. This CDR3 comprises 12 residues. Trimming at V came to 10 bases and at J to 4 bases, leaving 2 bases not matched to a gene. The CDR3 sequence: CATGQGNQPQHF. CDR3 DNA: TGCGCCACGGGACAGGGTAATCAGCCCCAGCATTTT.

The rearrangement joins TRBV4-1 to TRBJ2-1, with 14 bases matching TRBD2. Trimming took 0 bases from V and 8 from J; bases not matched to a gene: 9. Per germline, CDR1 MGHRA and CDR2 YSYEKL. CDR3 length: 18 amino acids. The CDR3 bases are TGCGCCAGCAGCCAAGATGGGGGACTAGCGGGAGTTGACTATGAGCAGTTCTTC. Its protein product is CASSQDGGLAGVDYEQFF.

This clonotype was seen a handful of times. J is TRBJ2-7 and V is TRBV28; 12 positions match TRBD2. The germline V gene encodes CDR1 MDHEN and CDR2 SYDVKM. CDR3 length: 14 residues. The trim removed 6 bases at V and 6 bases at J, leaving 6 bases unmatched. CDR3 sequence (DNA): TGTGCCAGCAGCCGACTAGCGGGAGTACGCGAGCAGTACTTC. Translation: CASSRLAGVREQYF. The complete variable domain, with remaining parts taken from reference TRBV28 and TRBJ2-7, reads DVKVTQSSRYLVKRTGEKVFLECVQDMDHENMFWYRQDPGLGLRLIYFSYDVKMKEKGDIPEGYSVSREKKERFSLILESASTNQTSMYLCASSRLAGVREQYFGPGTRLTVT.

The genes are TRBV11-2 and TRBJ2-3, with 8 bases identical to TRBD1. CDR3 length: 15 residues. The trim removed 6 bases at V and 8 bases at J, leaving 13 bases unmatched. Germline lookup yields CDR1 SGHAT and CDR2 FQNNGV. This CDR3 is CASRATGAGLGTQYF. As DNA, the CDR3 is TGTGCCAGCAGAGCGACAGGGGCCGGCTTGGGTACGCAGTATTTT.

This clonotype was recorded a few times. The chain links TRBV7-9 to TRBJ2-7; 7 nucleotides match TRBD1. The V and J ends lost 1 base and 2 bases, in that order; junction bases with no gene match: 8. The CDR3 consists of 16 residues. Germline assignment: CDR1 SEHNR and CDR2 FQNEAQ (reference sequence). CDR3 in DNA: TGTGCCAGCAGCTTAGGACAGGGAGAGGCTCCCTACGAGCAGTACTTC. This sequence encodes CASSLGQGEAPYEQYF.

This chain joins TRBV19 and TRBJ2-7, with D unclear. V was cut by 2 bases and J by 3 bases, with 11 bases left in between. CDR1 and CDR2 from the germline V gene are LNHDA and SQIVND (reference sequence). There are 14 residues in the CDR3. CDR3 DNA: TGTGCCAGTAGTATAAACGGGCAGTACTACGAGCAGTACTTC. As protein: CASSINGQYYEQYF.

The chain uses TRBV5-6 and TRBJ2-3; 7 bases fit TRBD1. Trimming cost V 4 bases and J 6 bases; bases outside gene matches: 11. The CDR3 contains 15 residues. Germline V gives CDR1 SGHDT, CDR2 YYEEEE. CDR3 sequence (DNA): TGTGCCAGCAGCCCGGACAGGAGGATACTGGATACGCAGTATTTT. Translating it yields CASSPDRRILDTQYF.

The gene calls are TRBV5-1 and TRBJ2-1; either TRBD1 or TRBD2 may fit D (5 bases each). This CDR3 region has 16 residues. Trimming left V 4 bases short and J 0 bases short, with 14 bases between. Germline V gene sequence: CDR1 SGHRS, CDR2 YFSETQ. CDR3 sequence (DNA): TGCGCCAGCAGCAGGGACCGCCTAAGCTCCTACAATGAGCAGTTCTTC. Its translation: CASSRDRLSSYNEQFF.

The gene calls are TRBV24-1 and TRBJ2-5; 9 positions agree with TRBD2. The CDR3 consists of 15 residues. Per germline, CDR1 KGHDR and CDR2 SFDVKD. Germline trimming cut 4 bases from V and 5 bases from J; bases unmatched to any gene: 7. CDR3: CATSDRWTSDETQYF. The CDR3 DNA follows: TGTGCCACCAGTGACAGATGGACTAGCGATGAGACCCAGTACTTC.

Turning to this clonotype: This clone may be a read error of a much larger clone one base away. The conserved closing phenylalanine or tryptophan is absent in this CDR3, likely reflecting a read error. CDR3 coding DNA: TGTGCCAGCAGTGAACTAGCGGGGGGGCCTTACAATGAGCAGTTCTTA. Translation gives CASSELAGGPYNEQFL. The chain has TRBV25-1 and TRBJ2-1; TRBD2 agrees at 12 bases. The CDR3 totals 16 residues. Germline CDR1 is MGHDK and CDR2 is SYGVNS. Trimming removed 2 bases from V and 4 bases from J; junction bases left unmatched: 3.

The chain recombines TRBV20-1 with TRBJ1-2; unclear D gene. The V gene lost 2 bases and the J gene lost 8 bases, with 12 bases spanning the gap. CDR3 length: 12 amino acids. In germline, CDR1 is DFQATT, CDR2 SNEGSKA (reference sequence). CDR3 in DNA: TGCAGTGCTAGATCCGGGTGGGAAGGCTACACCTTC. Translating it yields CSARSGWEGYTF.